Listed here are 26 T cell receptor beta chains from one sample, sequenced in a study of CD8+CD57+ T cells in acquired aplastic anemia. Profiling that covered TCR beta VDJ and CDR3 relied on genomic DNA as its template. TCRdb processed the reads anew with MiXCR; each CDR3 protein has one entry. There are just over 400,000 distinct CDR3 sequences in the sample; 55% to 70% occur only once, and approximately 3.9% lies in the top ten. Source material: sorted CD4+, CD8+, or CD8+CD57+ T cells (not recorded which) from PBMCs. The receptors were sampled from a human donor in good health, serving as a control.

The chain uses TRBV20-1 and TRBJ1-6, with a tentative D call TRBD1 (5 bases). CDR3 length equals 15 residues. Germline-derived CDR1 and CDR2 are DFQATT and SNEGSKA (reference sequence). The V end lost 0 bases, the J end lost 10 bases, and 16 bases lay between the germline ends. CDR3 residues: CSARDQLGAQSPLHF. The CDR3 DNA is TGCAGTGCTAGAGACCAGCTAGGGGCCCAATCACCCCTCCACTTT.

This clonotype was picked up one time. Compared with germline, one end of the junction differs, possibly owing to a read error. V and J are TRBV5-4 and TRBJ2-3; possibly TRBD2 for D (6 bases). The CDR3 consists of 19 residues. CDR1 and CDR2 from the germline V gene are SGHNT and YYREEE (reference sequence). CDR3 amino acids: CASSPRGSGTTRGTDTQYF. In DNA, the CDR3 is TGTGCTAGCAGCCCGCGGGGATCGGGGACCACTCGCGGCACAGATACGCAGTATTTT. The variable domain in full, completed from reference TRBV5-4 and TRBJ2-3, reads ETGVTQSPTHLIKTRGQQVTLRCSSQSGHNTVSWYQQALGQGPQFIFQYYREEENGRGNFPPRFSGLQFPNYSSELNVNALELDDSALYLCASSPRGSGTTRGTDTQYFGPGTRLTVL.

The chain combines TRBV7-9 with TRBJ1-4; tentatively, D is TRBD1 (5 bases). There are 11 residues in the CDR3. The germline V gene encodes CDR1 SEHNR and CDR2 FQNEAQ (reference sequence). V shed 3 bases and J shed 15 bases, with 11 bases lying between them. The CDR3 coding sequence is TGTGCCAGCAGCTTGATGGGACGGGTGTTTTTT. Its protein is CASSLMGRVFF.

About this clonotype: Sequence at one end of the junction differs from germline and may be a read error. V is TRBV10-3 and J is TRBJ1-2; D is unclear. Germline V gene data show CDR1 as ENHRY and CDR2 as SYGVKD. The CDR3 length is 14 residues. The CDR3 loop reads CASSYPTRGGGYTF. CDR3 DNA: TGTGCCAGCAGTTACCCAACGCGGGGAGGAGGCTACACCTTC.

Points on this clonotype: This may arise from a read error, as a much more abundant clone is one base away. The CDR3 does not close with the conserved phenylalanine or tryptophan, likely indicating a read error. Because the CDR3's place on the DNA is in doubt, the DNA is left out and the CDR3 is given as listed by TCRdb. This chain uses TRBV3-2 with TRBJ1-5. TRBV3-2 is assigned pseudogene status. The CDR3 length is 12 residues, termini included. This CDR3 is CASTHFSWPQHS.

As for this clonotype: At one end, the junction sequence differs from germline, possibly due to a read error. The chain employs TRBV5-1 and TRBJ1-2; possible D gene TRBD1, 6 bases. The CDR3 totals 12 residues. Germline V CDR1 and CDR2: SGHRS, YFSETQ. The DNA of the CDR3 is TGTGCCACCAGCTTGAGGGGGGGTGGCTACACCTTC. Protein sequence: CATSLRGGGYTF. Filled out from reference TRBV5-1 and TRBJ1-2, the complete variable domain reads KAGVTQTPRYLIKTRGQQVTLSCSPISGHRSVSWYQQTPGQGLQFLFEYFSETQRNKGNFPGRFSGRQFSNSRSEMNVSTLELGDSALYLCATSLRGGGYTFGSGTRLTVV.

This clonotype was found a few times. The CDR3 region is CASSPTRAGGQPQHF. The CDR3 coding sequence is TGTGCCAGCAGTCCTACCCGGGCAGGGGGTCAGCCCCAGCATTTT. The V and J genes are TRBV19 and TRBJ1-5; 7 bases line up with TRBD1. The trim removed 9 bases at V and 6 bases at J, leaving 14 bases unmatched. The CDR3 sequence is 15 residues long. Germline assignment: CDR1 LNHDA and CDR2 SQIVND (reference sequence).

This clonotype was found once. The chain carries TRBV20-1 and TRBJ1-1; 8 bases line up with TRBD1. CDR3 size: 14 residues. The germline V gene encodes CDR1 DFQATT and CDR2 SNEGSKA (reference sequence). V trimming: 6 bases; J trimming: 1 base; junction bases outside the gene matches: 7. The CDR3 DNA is TGCAGTGCACGGAGGACAGGGCAGAACACTGAAGCTTTCTTT. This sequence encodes CSARRTGQNTEAFF.

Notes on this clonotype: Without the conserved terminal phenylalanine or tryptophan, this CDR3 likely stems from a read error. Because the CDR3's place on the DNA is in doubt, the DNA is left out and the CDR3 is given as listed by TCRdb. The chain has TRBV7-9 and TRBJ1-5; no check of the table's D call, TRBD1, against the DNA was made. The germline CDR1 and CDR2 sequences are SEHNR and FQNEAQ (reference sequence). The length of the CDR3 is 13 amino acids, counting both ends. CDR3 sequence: CATKREGYGWDHS.

The CDR3 loop is CASSASNSRSNVVTF. The CDR3 DNA is TGTGCCAGCAGCGCGAGTAACTCTCGGTCCAACGTTGTGACTTTC. The V call is TRBV7-9, the J call TRBJ2-6, with D uncertain. V was shortened by 5 bases and J by 17 bases, with 25 bases between the two germline ends. Germline V gene lookup returns CDR1 SEHNR and CDR2 FQNEAQ (reference sequence). The CDR3 is 15 residues long. The variable domain in full, completed from reference TRBV7-9 and TRBJ2-6, reads DTGVSQNPRHKITKRGQNVTFRCDPISEHNRLYWYRQTLGQGPEFLTYFQNEAQLEKSRLLSDRFSAERPKGSFSTLEIQRTEQGDSAMYLCASSASNSRSNVVTFGAGSRLTVL.

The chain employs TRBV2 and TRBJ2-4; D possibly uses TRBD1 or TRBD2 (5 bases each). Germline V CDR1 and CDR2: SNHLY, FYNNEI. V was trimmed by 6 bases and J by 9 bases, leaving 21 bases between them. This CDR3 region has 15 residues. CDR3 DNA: TGTGCCAGCAGCCAAAAGCGACAGCTGGAGGTCATTCAGTACTTC. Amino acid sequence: CASSQKRQLEVIQYF.

DNA of the CDR3: TGTGCCAGCAGTTACTCGGAGGGTATAGGAGATACGCAGTATTTT. Translated, it gives CASSYSEGIGDTQYF. The rearrangement joins TRBV25-1 to TRBJ2-3, with a weak D call TRBD2 (6 bases). Trimming shortened V by 5 bases and J by 5 bases, and 17 bases separated the two germline ends. The length of the CDR3 is 15 residues. CDR1 and CDR2 (germline): MGHDK, SYGVNS.

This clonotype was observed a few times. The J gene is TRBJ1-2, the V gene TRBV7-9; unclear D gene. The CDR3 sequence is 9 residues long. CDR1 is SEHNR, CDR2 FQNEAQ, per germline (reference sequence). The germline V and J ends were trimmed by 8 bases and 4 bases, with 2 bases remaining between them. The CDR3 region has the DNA TGTGCCAGCCTCTATGGCTACACCTTC. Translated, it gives CASLYGYTF.

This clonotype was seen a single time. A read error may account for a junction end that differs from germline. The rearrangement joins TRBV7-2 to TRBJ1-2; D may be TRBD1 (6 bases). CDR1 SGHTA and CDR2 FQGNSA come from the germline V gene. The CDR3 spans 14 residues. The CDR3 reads CASSPRGGAYEAFF. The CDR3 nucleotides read TGTGCCAGCAGCCCCAGAGGGGGAGCCTATGAAGCTTTCTTC.

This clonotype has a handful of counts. This CDR3 is CASSLGDTGELFF. The DNA of the CDR3 is TGTGCCAGCAGCTTGGGGGACACCGGGGAGCTGTTTTTT. The V and J genes are TRBV7-9 and TRBJ2-2; tentatively, D is TRBD1 or TRBD2 (5 bases each). CDR3 length equals 13 residues. V dropped 3 bases and J dropped 3 bases, with 5 bases sitting between them. The germline gives CDR1 SEHNR, CDR2 FQNEAQ (reference sequence).

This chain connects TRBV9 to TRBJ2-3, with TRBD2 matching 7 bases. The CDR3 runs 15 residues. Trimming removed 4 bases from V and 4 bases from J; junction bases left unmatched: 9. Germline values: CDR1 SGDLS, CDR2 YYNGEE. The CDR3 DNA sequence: TGTGCCAGCAGCATTGGGGGGGGGTTGGCAGATACGCAGTATTTT. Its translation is CASSIGGGLADTQYF.

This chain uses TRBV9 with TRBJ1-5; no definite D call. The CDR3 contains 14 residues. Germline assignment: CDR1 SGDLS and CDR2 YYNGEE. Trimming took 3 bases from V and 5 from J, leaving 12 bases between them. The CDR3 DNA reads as TGTGCCAGCAGCGCCCAGGCAGGTGATCAGCCCCAGCATTTT. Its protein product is CASSAQAGDQPQHF. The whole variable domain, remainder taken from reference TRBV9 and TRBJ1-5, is DSGVTQTPKHLITATGQRVTLRCSPRSGDLSVYWYQQSLDQGLQFLIQYYNGEERAKGNILERFSAQQFPDLHSELNLSSLELGDSALYFCASSAQAGDQPQHFGDGTRLSIL.

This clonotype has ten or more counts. DNA for the CDR3: TGTGCCAGTAGTACGGGGACAGGGGGCTACGAGCAGTACTTC. As protein: CASSTGTGGYEQYF. The V gene is TRBV19, the J gene TRBJ2-7, with TRBD1 matching over 11 bases. This CDR3 is built from 14 residues. CDR1 and CDR2 from the germline V gene are LNHDA and SQIVND (reference sequence). V was pared by 4 bases and J by 3 bases, with 2 bases of the junction left unmatched.

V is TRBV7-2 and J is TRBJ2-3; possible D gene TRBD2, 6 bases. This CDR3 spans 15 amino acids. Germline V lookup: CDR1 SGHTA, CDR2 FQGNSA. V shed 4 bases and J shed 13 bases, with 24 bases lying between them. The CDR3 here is CASSSELAGRPVEYF. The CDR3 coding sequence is TGTGCCAGCAGCTCCGAACTGGCGGGGAGACCGGTAGAGTATTTT.

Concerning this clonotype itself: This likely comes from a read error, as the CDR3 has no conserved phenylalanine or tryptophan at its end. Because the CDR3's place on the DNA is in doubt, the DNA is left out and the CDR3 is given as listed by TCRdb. The CDR3 sequence is CASSSAVRQETQY. The chain joins TRBV7-2 to TRBJ1-5. The CDR3 has 13 residues if both end residues are counted. Germline V gene sequence: CDR1 SGHTA, CDR2 FQGNSA.

CDR3 DNA sequence: TGTGCCAGCAGCTTAGCGGGTGCGGGTGAAGCTTTCTTT. It specifies CASSLAGAGEAFF. The V call is TRBV7-9, the J call TRBJ2-1; no clear D gene. The J call may be in error: the DNA end matches TRBJ1-1 better. CDR1 is SEHNR, CDR2 FQNEAQ, per germline (reference sequence). CDR3 size: 13 residues.

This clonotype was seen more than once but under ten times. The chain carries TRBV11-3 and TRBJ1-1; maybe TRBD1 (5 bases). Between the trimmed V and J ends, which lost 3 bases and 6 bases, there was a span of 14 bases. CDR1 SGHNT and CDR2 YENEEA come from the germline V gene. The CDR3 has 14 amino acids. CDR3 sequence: CASSLPGGRAEAFF. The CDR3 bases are TGTGCCAGCAGCTTGCCGGGGGGGAGGGCTGAAGCTTTCTTT.

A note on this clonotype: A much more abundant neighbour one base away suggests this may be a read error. The DNA of the CDR3 is TGTGCCAGCAGTTACGACAGGGGGAGCACTGAAGCTTTCTTT. Translated, it gives CASSYDRGSTEAFF. The V gene is TRBV6-6, the J gene TRBJ1-1; 9 bases are a match to TRBD1. Germline CDR1 MNHNY, CDR2 SVGAGI (reference sequence). V was clipped by 2 bases and J by 4 bases; unmatched bases: 2. The CDR3 length is 14 residues.

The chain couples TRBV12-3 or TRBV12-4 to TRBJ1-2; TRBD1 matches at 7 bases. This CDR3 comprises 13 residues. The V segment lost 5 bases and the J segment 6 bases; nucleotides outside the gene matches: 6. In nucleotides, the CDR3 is TGTGCCAGCAGTAAGGACAGGAGAAATGGCTACACCTTC. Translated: CASSKDRRNGYTF.

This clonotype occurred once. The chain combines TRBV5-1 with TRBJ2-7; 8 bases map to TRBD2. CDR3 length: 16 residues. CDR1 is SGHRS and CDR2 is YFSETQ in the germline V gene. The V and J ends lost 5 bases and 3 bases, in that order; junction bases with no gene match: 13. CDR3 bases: TGCGCCAGCAGATGGGGGACTAGTAACGAGTTCTACGAGCAGTACTTC. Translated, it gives CASRWGTSNEFYEQYF.

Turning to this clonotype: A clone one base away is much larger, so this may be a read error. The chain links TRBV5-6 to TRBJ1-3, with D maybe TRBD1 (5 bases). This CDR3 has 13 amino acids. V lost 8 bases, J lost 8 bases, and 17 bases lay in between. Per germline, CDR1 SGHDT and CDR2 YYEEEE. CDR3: CARSGARGDTIYF. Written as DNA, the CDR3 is TGTGCCAGGAGTGGGGCACGAGGAGACACCATATATTTT.